This T cell receptor (beta chain) was identified in a study of cytomegalovirus exposure and HLA in healthy donors. Study-level findings and limits: High sensitivity and specificity were reportedly achieved when the classifier diagnosed cytomegalovirus status. There was a cluster of highly shared sequence variants that was likely a sequencing artifact.

With 0 bases removed from V and 5 bases from J, the gap between germline ends came to 18 bases. Per germline, CDR1 SQVTM and CDR2 ANQGSEA. There are 16 residues in the CDR3. On this clone itself: The antigen is unknown.

Use of 60 Vbeta and 13 Jbeta primers characterized the PCR. Repertoires were generated with immunoSEQ multiplex PCR, while TCRdb's copy carries only in-frame clones and drops some. The repertoire has over 150,000 clones, 75% to 90% of them found once; the top ten carry about 4.5%. V gene TRBV29-1 combines with J gene TRBJ2-3, with a tentative D call TRBD2 (6 bases). The receptor's source is a man aged 30 to 45 in good health and CMV-seronegative. The sequencing input was PBMCs. CDR3: CSVEETRGRRGDTQYF. Here the CDR3 DNA reads TGCAGCGTTGAAGAGACGAGAGGAAGGAGGGGAGATACGCAGTATTTT.